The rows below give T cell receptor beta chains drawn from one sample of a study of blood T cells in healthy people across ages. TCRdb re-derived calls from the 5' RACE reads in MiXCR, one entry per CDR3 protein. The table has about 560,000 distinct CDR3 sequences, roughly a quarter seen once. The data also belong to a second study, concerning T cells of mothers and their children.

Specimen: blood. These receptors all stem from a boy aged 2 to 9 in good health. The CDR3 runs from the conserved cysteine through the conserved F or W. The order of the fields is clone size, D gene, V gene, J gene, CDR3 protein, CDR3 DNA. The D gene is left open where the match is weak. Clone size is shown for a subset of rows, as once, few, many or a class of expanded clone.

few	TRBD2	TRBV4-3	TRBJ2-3	CASSHTSGSTDTQYF	TGCGCCAGCAGCCACACTAGCGGGAGCACAGATACGCAGTATTTT
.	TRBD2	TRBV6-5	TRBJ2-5	CASSSRTSGRARETQYF	TGTGCCAGCAGTTCCAGGACTAGCGGGAGGGCCCGAGAGACCCAGTACTTC
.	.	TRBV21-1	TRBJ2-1	CAGSKTPLTDRYNEQFF	TGTGCCGGCAGCAAAACGCCCCTGACGGATCGCTACAATGAGCAGTTCTTC
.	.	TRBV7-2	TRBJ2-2	CASSLRFTANEELFF	TGTGCCAGCAGCTTGAGGTTTACGGCGAATGAGGAGCTGTTTTTT
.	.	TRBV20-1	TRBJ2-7	CSARDPGDGHEQYF	TGCAGCGCTAGAGATCCGGGAGATGGCCACGAGCAGTACTTC
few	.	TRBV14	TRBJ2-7	CASSQIRKQYF	TGTGCCAGCAGCCAAATAAGAAAACAGTACTTC
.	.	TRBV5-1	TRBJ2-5	CASSQGTSSAGVETQYF	TGCGCCAGCAGCCAAGGGACGTCCTCGGCGGGCGTGGAGACCCAGTACTTC
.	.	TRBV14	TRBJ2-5	CASSPRLTAGGETQYF	TGTGCCAGCAGCCCGCGCCTAACGGCTGGGGGAGAGACCCAGTACTTC
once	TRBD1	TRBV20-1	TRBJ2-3	CSARTGADTQYF	TGCAGTGCCCGGACAGGGGCAGATACGCAGTATTTT
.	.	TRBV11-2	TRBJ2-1	CASSLGVTSRVHEQFF	TGTGCCAGCAGCTTAGGGGTAACTAGCAGGGTCCATGAGCAGTTCTTC
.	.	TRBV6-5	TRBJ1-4	CASSYEGPYEKLFF	TGTGCCAGCAGTTACGAGGGCCCCTACGAAAAACTGTTTTTT
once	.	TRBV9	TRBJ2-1	CASSPRPPWEQFF	TGTGCCAGCAGCCCCCGGCCCCCTTGGGAGCAGTTCTTC
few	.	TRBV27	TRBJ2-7	CASSLTAGHSYEQYF	TGTGCCAGCAGTTTAACTGCCGGGCATTCCTACGAGCAGTACTTC
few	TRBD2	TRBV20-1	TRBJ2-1	CSARAGTRYNEQFF	TGCAGTGCCCGAGCCGGGACTAGGTACAATGAGCAGTTCTTC
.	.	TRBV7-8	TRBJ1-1	CASSLDRVIPQWYTEAFF	TGTGCCAGCAGCTTAGACCGGGTGATACCTCAATGGTACACTGAAGCTTTCTTT
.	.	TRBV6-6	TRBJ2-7	CASSYSDRTKYF	TGTGCCAGCAGTTACTCTGACCGGACCAAGTACTTC
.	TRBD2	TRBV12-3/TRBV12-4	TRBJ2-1	CASSPGGGQFF	TGTGCCAGCAGCCCCGGGGGGGGGCAGTTCTTC
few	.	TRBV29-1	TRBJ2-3	CSVQKDWETSTDTQYF	TGCAGCGTTCAGAAAGACTGGGAGACTTCCACAGATACGCAGTATTTT
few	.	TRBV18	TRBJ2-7	CASSLWEQYF	TGTGCCAGCTCTCTCTGGGAGCAGTACTTC
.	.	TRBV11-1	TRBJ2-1	CASRAEAGNEQFF	TGTGCCAGCAGAGCCGAGGCCGGCAATGAGCAGTTCTTC
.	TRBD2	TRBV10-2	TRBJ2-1	CASSEASGSSYNEQFF	TGCGCCAGCAGTGAGGCTAGCGGGAGCTCCTACAATGAGCAGTTCTTC
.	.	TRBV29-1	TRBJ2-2	CSADGWSTGELFF	TGCAGCGCGGACGGATGGAGTACCGGGGAGCTGTTTTTT
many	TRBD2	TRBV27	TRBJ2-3	CASTPHGTSGYTQYF	TGTGCCAGCACTCCTCACGGGACTAGCGGTTATACGCAGTATTTT
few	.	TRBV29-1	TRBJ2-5	CSVKPGQREETQYF	TGCAGCGTCAAACCAGGGCAGCGGGAAGAGACCCAGTACTTC
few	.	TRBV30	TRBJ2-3	CAWSNSGGPDTQYF	TGTGCCTGGAGTAATTCCGGGGGCCCAGATACGCAGTATTTT
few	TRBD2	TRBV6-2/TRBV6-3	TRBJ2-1	CASSSDRGLAGDHNEQFF	TGTGCCAGCAGTTCAGACAGGGGACTAGCGGGGGACCACAATGAGCAGTTCTTC
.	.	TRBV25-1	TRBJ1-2	CASSGVLHGGYTF	TGTGCCAGCAGTGGTGTTCTTCATGGGGGCTACACCTTC
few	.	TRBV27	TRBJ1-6	CASGSSERSPLHF	TGTGCCAGCGGTTCAAGCGAGAGGTCACCCCTCCACTTT
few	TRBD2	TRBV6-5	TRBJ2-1	CASSYRTSPIPGEQFF	TGTGCCAGCAGTTATCGGACTAGCCCCATTCCGGGTGAGCAGTTCTTC